This T cell receptor (beta chain) was sequenced during a study of control samples from healthy donors and cancer patients. J gave up 4 bases and V 1 base, and 3 bases lay outside the gene matches. This CDR3 region has 15 residues. Germline CDR1 and CDR2: SGDLS and YYNGEE. TCRdb keeps only in-frame clones here, not all; method: immunoSEQ multiplex PCR. Here the sample spans around 95,000 clones, about 82% being singletons. V usage is TRBV9 and J usage is TRBJ2-1; TRBD2 agrees at 9 bases. The clonotype originates from a man aged 25 to 40 in good health. The sample was blood. CDR3 sequence: CASSVNSGGYNEQFF. The CDR3 bases are TGTGCCAGCAGCGTAAATAGCGGGGGTTACAATGAGCAGTTCTTC.